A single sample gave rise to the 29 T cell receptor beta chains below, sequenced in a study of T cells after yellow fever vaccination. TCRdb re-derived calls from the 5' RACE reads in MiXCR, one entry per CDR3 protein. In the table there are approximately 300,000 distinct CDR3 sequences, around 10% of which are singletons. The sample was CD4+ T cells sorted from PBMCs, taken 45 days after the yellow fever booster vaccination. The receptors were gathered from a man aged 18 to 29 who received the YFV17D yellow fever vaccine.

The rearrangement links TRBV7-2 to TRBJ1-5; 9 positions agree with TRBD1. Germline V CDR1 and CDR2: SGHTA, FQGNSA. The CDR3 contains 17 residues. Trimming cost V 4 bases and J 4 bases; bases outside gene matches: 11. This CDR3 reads CASSWTGTGFSNQPQHF. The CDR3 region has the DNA TGTGCCAGCAGCTGGACCGGGACAGGGTTCTCAAATCAGCCCCAGCATTTT. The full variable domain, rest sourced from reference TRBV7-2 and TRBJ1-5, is GAGVSQSPSNKVTEKGKDVELRCDPISGHTALYWYRQSLGQGLEFLIYFQGNSAPDKSGLPSDRFSAERTGGSVSTLTIQRTQQEDSAVYLCASSWTGTGFSNQPQHFGDGTRLSIL.

The CDR3 coding sequence is TGTGCCAGCCGATGGGTGGATAGCACCGGGGAGCTGTTTTTT. Amino acids: CASRWVDSTGELFF. V usage is TRBV2 and J usage is TRBJ2-2; D is unclear. Germline CDR1 reads SNHLY; CDR2 reads FYNNEI. Trimming removed 8 bases from V and 4 bases from J, with 14 bases in between. CDR3 length equals 14 residues.

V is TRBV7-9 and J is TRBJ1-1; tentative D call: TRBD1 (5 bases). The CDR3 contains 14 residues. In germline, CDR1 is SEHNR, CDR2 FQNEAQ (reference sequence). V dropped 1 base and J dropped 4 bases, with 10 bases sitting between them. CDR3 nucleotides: TGTGCCAGCAGCTTAGGCGGGGGAGCCACTGAAGCTTTCTTT. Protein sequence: CASSLGGGATEAFF.

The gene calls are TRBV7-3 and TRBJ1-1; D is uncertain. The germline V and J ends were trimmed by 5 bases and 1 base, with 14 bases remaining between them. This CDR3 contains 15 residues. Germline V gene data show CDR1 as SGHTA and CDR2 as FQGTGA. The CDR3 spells CASSPSSARNTEAFF. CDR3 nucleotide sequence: TGTGCCAGCAGCCCCTCGTCGGCGAGGAACACTGAAGCTTTCTTT.

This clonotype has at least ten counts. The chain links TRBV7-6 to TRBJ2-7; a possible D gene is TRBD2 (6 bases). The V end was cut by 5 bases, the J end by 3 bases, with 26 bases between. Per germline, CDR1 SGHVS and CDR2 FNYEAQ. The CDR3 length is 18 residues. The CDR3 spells CASSLGSGSADAYYEQYV. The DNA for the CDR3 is TGTGCCAGCAGCCTAGGGAGCGGGTCCGCAGACGCCTACTACGAGCAGTACGTC.

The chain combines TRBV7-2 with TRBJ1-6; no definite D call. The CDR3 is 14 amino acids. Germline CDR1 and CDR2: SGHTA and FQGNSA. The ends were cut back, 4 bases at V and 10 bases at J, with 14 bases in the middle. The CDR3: CASSSAYGRSPLHF. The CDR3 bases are TGTGCCAGCAGCTCAGCCTACGGCCGATCACCCCTCCACTTT.

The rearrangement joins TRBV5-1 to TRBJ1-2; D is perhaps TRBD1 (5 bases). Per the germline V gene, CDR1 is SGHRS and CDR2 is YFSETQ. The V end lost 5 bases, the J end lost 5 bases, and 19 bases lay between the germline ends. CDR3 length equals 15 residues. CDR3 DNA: TGCGCCAGCAGAGGTTTAGAGGGGACGGGGTATGGCTACACCTTC. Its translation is CASRGLEGTGYGYTF.

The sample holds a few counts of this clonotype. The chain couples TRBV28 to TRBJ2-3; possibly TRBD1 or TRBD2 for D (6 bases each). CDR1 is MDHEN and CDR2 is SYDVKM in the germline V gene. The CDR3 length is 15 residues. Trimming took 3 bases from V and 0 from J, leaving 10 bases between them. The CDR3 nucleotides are TGTGCCAGCAGTTTGACGGGGGCGAGCACAGATACGCAGTATTTT. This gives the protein CASSLTGASTDTQYF.

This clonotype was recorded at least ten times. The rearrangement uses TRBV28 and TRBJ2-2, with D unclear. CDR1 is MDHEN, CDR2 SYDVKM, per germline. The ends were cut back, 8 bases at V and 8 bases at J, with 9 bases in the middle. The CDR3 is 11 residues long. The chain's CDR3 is CASRLSGELFF. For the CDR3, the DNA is TGTGCCAGCCGTCTTTCGGGGGAGCTGTTTTTT.

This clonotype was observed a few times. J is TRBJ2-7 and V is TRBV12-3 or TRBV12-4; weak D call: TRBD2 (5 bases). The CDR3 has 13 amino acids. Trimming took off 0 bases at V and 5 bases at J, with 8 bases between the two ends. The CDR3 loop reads CASSLARTDEQYF. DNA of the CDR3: TGTGCCAGCAGTTTAGCGCGGACTGACGAGCAGTACTTC.

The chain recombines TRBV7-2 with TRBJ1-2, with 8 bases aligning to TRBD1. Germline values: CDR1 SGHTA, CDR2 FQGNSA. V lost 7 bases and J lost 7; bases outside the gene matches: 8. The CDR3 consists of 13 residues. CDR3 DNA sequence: TGTGCCAGCAACTTGGACAGGGCTGGTGGCTACACCTTC. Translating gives CASNLDRAGGYTF.

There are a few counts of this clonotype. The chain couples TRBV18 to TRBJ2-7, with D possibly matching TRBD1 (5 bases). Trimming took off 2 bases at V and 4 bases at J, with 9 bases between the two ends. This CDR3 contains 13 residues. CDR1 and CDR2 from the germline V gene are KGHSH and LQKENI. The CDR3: CASSPVRDYEQYF. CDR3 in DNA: TGTGCCAGCTCACCAGTCAGGGATTACGAGCAGTACTTC.

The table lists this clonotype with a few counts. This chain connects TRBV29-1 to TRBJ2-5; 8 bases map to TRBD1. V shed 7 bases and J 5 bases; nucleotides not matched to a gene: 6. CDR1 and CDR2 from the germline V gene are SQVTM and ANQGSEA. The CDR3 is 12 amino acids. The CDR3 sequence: CSGGQGGETQYF. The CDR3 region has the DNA TGCAGCGGCGGACAGGGCGGGGAGACCCAGTACTTC.

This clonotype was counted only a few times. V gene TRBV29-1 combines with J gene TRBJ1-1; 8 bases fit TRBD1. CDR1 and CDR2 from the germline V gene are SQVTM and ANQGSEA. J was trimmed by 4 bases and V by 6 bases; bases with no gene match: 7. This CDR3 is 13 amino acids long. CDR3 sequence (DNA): TGCAGCGTCGTGGACAGGGTGGGCACTGAAGCTTTCTTT. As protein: CSVVDRVGTEAFF. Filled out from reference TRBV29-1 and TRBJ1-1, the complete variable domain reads SAVISQKPSRDICQRGTSLTIQCQVDSQVTMMFWYRQQPGQSLTLIATANQGSEATYESGFVIDKFPISRPNLTFSTLTVSNMSPEDSSIYLCSVVDRVGTEAFFGQGTRLTVV.

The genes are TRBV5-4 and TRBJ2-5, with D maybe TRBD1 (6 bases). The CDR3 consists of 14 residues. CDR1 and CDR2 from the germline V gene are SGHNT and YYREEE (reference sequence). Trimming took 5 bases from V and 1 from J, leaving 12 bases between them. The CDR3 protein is CASSIPGAQETQYF. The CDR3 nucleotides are TGTGCCAGCAGTATTCCAGGGGCCCAAGAGACCCAGTACTTC. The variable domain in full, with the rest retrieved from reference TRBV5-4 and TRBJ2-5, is ETGVTQSPTHLIKTRGQQVTLRCSSQSGHNTVSWYQQALGQGPQFIFQYYREEENGRGNFPPRFSGLQFPNYSSELNVNALELDDSALYLCASSIPGAQETQYFGPGTRLLVL.

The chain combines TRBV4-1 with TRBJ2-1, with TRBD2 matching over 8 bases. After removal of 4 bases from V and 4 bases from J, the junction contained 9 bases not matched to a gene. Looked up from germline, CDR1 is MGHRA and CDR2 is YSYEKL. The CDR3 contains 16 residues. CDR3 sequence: CASSLVTSAEYNEQFF. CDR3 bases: TGCGCCAGCAGCCTCGTGACTAGCGCGGAATACAATGAGCAGTTCTTC.

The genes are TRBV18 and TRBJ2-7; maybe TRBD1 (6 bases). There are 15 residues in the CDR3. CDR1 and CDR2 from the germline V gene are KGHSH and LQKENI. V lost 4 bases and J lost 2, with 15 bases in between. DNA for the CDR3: TGTGCCAGCTCACTTCTCGGGGACAAGACCTACGAGCAGTACGTC. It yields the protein CASSLLGDKTYEQYV.

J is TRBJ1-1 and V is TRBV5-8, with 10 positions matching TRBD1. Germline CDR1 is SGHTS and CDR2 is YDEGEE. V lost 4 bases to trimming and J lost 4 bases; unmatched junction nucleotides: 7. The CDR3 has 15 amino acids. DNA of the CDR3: TGTGCCAGCAGCCCCCGGGACAGGGGTTCCACTGAAGCTTTCTTT. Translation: CASSPRDRGSTEAFF. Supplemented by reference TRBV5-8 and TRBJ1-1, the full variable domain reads EAGVTQSPTHLIKTRGQQATLRCSPISGHTSVYWYQQALGLGLQFLLWYDEGEERNRGNFPPRFSGRQFPNYSSELNVNALELEDSALYLCASSPRDRGSTEAFFGQGTRLTVV.

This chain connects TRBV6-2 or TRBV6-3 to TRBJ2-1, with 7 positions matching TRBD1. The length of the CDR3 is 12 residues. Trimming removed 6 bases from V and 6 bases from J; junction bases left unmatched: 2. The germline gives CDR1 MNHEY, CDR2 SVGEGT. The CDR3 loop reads CASRQGTNEQFF. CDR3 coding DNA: TGTGCCAGCAGACAGGGGACCAATGAGCAGTTCTTC.

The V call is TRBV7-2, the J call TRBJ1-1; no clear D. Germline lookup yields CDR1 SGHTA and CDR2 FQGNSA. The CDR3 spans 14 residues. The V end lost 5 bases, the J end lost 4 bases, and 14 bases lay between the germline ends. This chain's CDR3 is CASSPQSSGTEAFF. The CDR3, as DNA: TGTGCCAGCAGCCCCCAATCAAGTGGCACTGAAGCTTTCTTT.

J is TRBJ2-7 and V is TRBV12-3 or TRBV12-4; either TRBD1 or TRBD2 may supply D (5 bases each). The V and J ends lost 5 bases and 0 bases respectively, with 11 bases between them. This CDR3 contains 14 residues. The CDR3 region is CASSPGTGSYEQYV. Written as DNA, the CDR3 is TGTGCCAGCAGTCCCGGGACGGGCTCCTACGAGCAGTACGTC.

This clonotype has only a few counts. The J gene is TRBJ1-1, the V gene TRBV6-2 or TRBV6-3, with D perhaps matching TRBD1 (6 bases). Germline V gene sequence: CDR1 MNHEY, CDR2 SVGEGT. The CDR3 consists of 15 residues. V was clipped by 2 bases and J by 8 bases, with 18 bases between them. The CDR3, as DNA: TGTGCCAGCAGTTACGGGGGGGGGCGGCTTCGAGAAGCTTTCTTT. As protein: CASSYGGGRLREAFF.

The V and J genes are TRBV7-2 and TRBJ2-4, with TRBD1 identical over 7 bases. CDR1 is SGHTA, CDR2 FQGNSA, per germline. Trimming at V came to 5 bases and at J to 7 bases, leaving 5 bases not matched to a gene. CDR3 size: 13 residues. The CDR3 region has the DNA TGTGCCAGCAGCACGAAGACAGGGAACATTCAGTACTTC. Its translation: CASSTKTGNIQYF.

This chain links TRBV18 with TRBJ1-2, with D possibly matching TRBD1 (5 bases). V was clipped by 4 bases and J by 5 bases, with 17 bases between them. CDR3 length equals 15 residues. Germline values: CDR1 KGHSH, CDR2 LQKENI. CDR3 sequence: CASSLQPDRHYGYTF. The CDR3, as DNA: TGTGCCAGCTCACTACAACCCGACAGACATTATGGCTACACCTTC.

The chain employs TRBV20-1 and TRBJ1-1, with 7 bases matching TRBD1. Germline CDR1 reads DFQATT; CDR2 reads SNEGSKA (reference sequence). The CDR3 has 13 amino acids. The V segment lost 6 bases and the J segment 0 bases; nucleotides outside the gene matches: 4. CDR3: CSAPTGMNTEAFF. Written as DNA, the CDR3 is TGCAGTGCCCCGACAGGGATGAACACTGAAGCTTTCTTT.

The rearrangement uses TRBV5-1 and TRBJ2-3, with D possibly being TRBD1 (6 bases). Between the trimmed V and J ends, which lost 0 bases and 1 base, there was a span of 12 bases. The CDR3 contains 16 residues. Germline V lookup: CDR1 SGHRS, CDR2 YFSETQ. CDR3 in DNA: TGCGCCAGCAGCTTGGAGGTAGCAGGGGGCACAGATACGCAGTATTTT. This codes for CASSLEVAGGTDTQYF.

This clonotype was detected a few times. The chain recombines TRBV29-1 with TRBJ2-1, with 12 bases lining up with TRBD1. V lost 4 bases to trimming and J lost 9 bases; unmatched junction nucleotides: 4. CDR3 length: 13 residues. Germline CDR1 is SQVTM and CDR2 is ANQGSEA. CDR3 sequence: CSVAGTGGREQFF. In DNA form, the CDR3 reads TGCAGCGTTGCGGGGACAGGGGGCCGTGAGCAGTTCTTC.

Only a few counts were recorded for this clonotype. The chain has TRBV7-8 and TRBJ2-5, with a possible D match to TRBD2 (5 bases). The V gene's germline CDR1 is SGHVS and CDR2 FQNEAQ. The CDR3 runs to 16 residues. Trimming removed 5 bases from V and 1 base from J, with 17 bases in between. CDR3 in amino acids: CASSQMPSRGQETQYF. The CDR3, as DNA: TGTGCCAGCAGCCAAATGCCTAGCCGGGGCCAAGAGACCCAGTACTTC.

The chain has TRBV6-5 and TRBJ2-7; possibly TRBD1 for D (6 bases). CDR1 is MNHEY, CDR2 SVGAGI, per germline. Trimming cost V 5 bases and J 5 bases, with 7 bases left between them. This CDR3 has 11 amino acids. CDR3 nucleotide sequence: TGTGCCAGCAGTAACAGGGACGAGCAGTACTTC. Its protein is CASSNRDEQYF.